The 6 T cell receptor beta chains given below trace back to one sample, sequenced in a study of blood T cell repertoires in COVID-19. Using immunoSEQ multiplex PCR, the repertoire was profiled, and TCRdb retains in-frame clones only, with some absent. The table lists about 190,000 clones, 78% of them singletons. Input material: PBMCs or T cells enriched from blood (not recorded which). Receptors originate from a woman between 45 and 60 years old who had recovered from COVID-19.

This clone was seen once. The chain employs TRBV20-1 and TRBJ2-3; 9 bases are shared with TRBD2. Germline V gene lookup returns CDR1 DFQATT and CDR2 SNEGSKA (reference sequence). The trim removed 3 bases at V and 0 bases at J, leaving 10 bases unmatched. The CDR3 sequence is 17 residues long. In DNA, the CDR3 is TGCAGTGCTAGTGATGGACATGGACTAGCGAGCACAGATACGCAGTATTTT. The encoded protein is CSASDGHGLASTDTQYF.

CDR3 nucleotide sequence: TGTGCCTGGAGAGCAACAGCTTATAATTCACCCCTCCACTTT. Amino acids: CAWRATAYNSPLHF. This chain connects TRBV30 to TRBJ1-6; D is ambiguous. The germline CDR1 and CDR2 sequences are GTSNPN and SVGIG (reference sequence). V gave up 3 bases and J gave up 4 bases, with 10 bases separating them. The CDR3 sequence is 14 residues long.

This clone was detected only once. The chain carries TRBV11-2 and TRBJ2-7, with no clear D. V was trimmed by 4 bases and J by 2 bases, leaving 9 bases between them. The CDR3 has 13 amino acids. Germline loops: CDR1 SGHAT, CDR2 FQNNGV. The CDR3 DNA reads TGTGCCAGCAGCTGGGCAGAAACCTACGAGCAGTACTTC. Its protein is CASSWAETYEQYF.

This sequence joins TRBV28 and TRBJ2-7; D may be TRBD1 (6 bases). V dropped 4 bases and J dropped 0 bases, with 13 bases sitting between them. Germline CDR1 MDHEN, CDR2 SYDVKM. This CDR3 is 15 amino acids long. The CDR3 region has the DNA TGTGCCAGCAGTTCGCTCCGACAGGCCTCCTACGAGCAGTACTTC. Protein: CASSSLRQASYEQYF. Filled out from reference TRBV28 and TRBJ2-7, the complete variable domain reads DVKVTQSSRYLVKRTGEKVFLECVQDMDHENMFWYRQDPGLGLRLIYFSYDVKMKEKGDIPEGYSVSREKKERFSLILESASTNQTSMYLCASSSLRQASYEQYFGPGTRLTVT.

The chain has TRBV30 and TRBJ1-2, with 8 bases identical to TRBD1. Germline assignment: CDR1 GTSNPN and CDR2 SVGIG (reference sequence). The CDR3 sequence is 12 residues long. V lost 5 bases, J lost 8 bases, and 7 bases stayed unmatched. The DNA of the CDR3 is TGTGCCTGGGGACAGGGCCCTCTCGGCTACACCTTC. This codes for CAWGQGPLGYTF.

The chain joins TRBV6-2 or TRBV6-3 to TRBJ2-2; a weak D match, TRBD2 (5 bases). The ends were cut back, 2 bases at V and 1 base at J, with 8 bases in the middle. Germline CDR1 and CDR2: MNHEY and SVGEGT. The CDR3 is 15 amino acids. The CDR3 is CASSYPAGNTGELFF. For the CDR3, the DNA is TGTGCCAGCAGTTACCCTGCGGGGAACACCGGGGAGCTGTTTTTT.